This T cell receptor (beta chain) was obtained from a study of blood T cell repertoires in COVID-19. Study overall: Donors in the United States, Italy and Spain gave samples during acute or convalescent COVID-19. PBMCs, B-cell-depleted T cells, or T cells provided the cDNA or gDNA that made up the material.

Germline lookup yields CDR1 SGHTA and CDR2 FQGNSA. The CDR3 loop spans 16 amino acids. V lost 5 bases and J lost 2; bases outside the gene matches: 11. Original analysis: Amplification of reference gene primers was used by the study to estimate nucleated cell counts. The method was immunoSEQ multiplex PCR; TCRdb's version includes in-frame clones alone and lacks a portion of them. Clone size and the V and J calls come from that table; the DNA yielded D and trimming. In the table there are 200,000 to 250,000 clones, 85% to 90% of which are singletons. This clone was seen only a few times. This chain joins TRBV7-2 and TRBJ1-1; 7 bases align to TRBD1. This receptor was obtained from a man in his 60s with acute or convalescent COVID-19. The material sequenced was peripheral blood. CDR3 DNA: TGTGCCAGCAGCCTACGGGACAGCGATCTTAACACTGAAGCTTTCTTT. This gives the protein CASSLRDSDLNTEAFF. Variable domain in full (rest from reference TRBV7-2 and TRBJ1-1): GAGVSQSPSNKVTEKGKDVELRCDPISGHTALYWYRQSLGQGLEFLIYFQGNSAPDKSGLPSDRFSAERTGGSVSTLTIQRTQQEDSAVYLCASSLRDSDLNTEAFFGQGTRLTVV.